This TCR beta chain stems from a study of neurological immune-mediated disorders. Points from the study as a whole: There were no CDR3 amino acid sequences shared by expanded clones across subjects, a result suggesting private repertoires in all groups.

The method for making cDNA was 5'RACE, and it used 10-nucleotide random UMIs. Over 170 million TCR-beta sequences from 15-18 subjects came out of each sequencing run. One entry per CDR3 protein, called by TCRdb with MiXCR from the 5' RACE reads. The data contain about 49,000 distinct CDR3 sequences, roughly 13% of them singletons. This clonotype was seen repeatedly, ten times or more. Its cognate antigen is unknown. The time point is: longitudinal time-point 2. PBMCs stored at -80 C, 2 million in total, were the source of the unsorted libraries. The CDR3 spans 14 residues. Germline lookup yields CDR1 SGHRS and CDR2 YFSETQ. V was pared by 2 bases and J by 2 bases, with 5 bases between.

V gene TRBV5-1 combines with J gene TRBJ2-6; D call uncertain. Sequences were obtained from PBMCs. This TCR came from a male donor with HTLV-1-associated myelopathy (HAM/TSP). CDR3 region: CASSFGAGANVLTF. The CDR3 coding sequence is TGCGCCAGCAGCTTCGGAGCTGGGGCCAACGTCCTGACTTTC.